A selection of T cell receptor beta chains follows, all from one sample in a study of T cells in Graves' hyperthyroidism and ophthalmopathy. TCRdb reprocessed the multiplex PCR reads with MiXCR, giving one entry per CDR3 protein. The sample has about 290,000 distinct CDR3 sequences; over 15% are singletons. Source material: blood. Source of these receptors: a woman aged 55-70 years with Graves' ophthalmopathy. Both conserved end residues are trimmed from each CDR3.

CDR3aa: ASSFGTGSGNTIY
len: 13
v_gene: TRBV7-2

CDR3aa: ASSYSVQRSHTDTQY
len: 15
v_gene: TRBV10-3

CDR3aa: ASSQSDRAYGYT
len: 12
v_gene: TRBV4-3

CDR3aa: ASSFSLSNQPQH
len: 12
v_gene: TRBV28

CDR3aa: ASSSQDYGYT
len: 10
v_gene: TRBV7-2

CDR3aa: ASSTDRVGAQY
len: 11
v_gene: TRBV5-1

CDR3aa: ASIETGGQWLAEAF
len: 14
v_gene: TRBV19

CDR3aa: ASQGVNYGYT
len: 10
v_gene: TRBV6-1

CDR3aa: SARSGTGQVYGYT
len: 13
v_gene: TRBV20-1

CDR3aa: ASSSPSDRGWYEQY
len: 14
v_gene: TRBV6-2/TRBV6-3

CDR3aa: SARFQGGTEAF
len: 11
v_gene: TRBV20-1

CDR3aa: ASSLQLTYEQY
len: 11
v_gene: TRBV27

CDR3aa: ASSFTFQETQY
len: 11
v_gene: TRBV11-2

CDR3aa: SASRGLAGTGELF
len: 13
v_gene: TRBV20-1

CDR3aa: ASSLRGKNTEAF
len: 12
v_gene: TRBV5-8

CDR3aa: ASSPPQFGAKNIQY
len: 14
v_gene: TRBV6-1

CDR3aa: ASSCGLAGGHVLCTDTQY
len: 18
v_gene: TRBV6-5

CDR3aa: ASSPRGARDEKLF
len: 13
v_gene: TRBV5-1

CDR3aa: SARKNYGYT
len: 9
v_gene: TRBV20-1

CDR3aa: ASSQSGIENEKLF
len: 13
v_gene: TRBV7-2

CDR3aa: ANSVEAGDVDEQY
len: 13
v_gene: TRBV9

CDR3aa: ATKGGTGGYEQY
len: 12
v_gene: TRBV6-1

CDR3aa: SAAPGQGRETQY
len: 12
v_gene: TRBV20-1

CDR3aa: ATTDRIATNEKLF
len: 13
v_gene: TRBV5-8

CDR3aa: ASGRLAGPGNEQF
len: 13
v_gene: TRBV12-5

CDR3aa: ASSLVAGGVTGELF
len: 14
v_gene: TRBV7-2

CDR3aa: SARGLADLYEQY
len: 12
v_gene: TRBV20-1

CDR3aa: ASRGGLAGEQY
len: 11
v_gene: TRBV2

CDR3aa: ASRRIGRDSYNEQF
len: 14
v_gene: TRBV19

CDR3aa: ASSGSRGGDEKLF
len: 13
v_gene: TRBV9

CDR3aa: ASSLNRGSYEQY
len: 12
v_gene: TRBV14

CDR3aa: ASSLEPTGEGNPYGYT
len: 16
v_gene: TRBV5-1

CDR3aa: ASSRRGSYNSPLH
len: 13
v_gene: TRBV28

CDR3aa: ASSVGGRGNQPQH
len: 13
v_gene: TRBV9

CDR3aa: ASSTPDRDEQY
len: 11
v_gene: TRBV6-1

CDR3aa: ASSLYGQGSDTQY
len: 13
v_gene: TRBV28

CDR3aa: ASSLTVGLQSYEQY
len: 14
v_gene: TRBV11-2

CDR3aa: SAKTSGSTREQY
len: 12
v_gene: TRBV20-1

CDR3aa: ASSPAATDTQY
len: 11
v_gene: TRBV7-3

CDR3aa: ASSREREQY
len: 9
v_gene: TRBV2

CDR3aa: ASTRQGRADTQY
len: 12
v_gene: TRBV6-1

CDR3aa: ASSLRPSGLREQY
len: 13
v_gene: TRBV28

CDR3aa: ASSSGASIQETQY
len: 13
v_gene: TRBV5-1

CDR3aa: ASSQVSQYSNQPQH
len: 14
v_gene: TRBV4-1

CDR3aa: ASSPDGYGYT
len: 10
v_gene: TRBV7-9

CDR3aa: ASLTGGVGQPQH
len: 12
v_gene: TRBV28

CDR3aa: ASTSGDRGPGANVLT
len: 15
v_gene: TRBV27

CDR3aa: ASSEGQESNQPQH
len: 13
v_gene: TRBV2